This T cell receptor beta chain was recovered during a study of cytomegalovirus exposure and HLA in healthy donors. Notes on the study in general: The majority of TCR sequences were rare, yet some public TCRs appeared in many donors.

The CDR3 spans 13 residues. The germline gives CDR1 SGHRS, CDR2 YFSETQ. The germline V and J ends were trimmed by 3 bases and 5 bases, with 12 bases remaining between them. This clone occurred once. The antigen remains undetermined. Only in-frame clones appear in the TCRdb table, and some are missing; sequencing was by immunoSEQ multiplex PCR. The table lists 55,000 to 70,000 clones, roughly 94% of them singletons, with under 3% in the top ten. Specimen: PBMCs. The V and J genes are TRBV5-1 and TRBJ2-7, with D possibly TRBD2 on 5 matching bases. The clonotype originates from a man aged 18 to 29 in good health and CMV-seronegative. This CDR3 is CASSSPGIDEQYF. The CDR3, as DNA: TGCGCCAGCAGCTCCCCCGGGATAGACGAGCAGTACTTC.